The clone carrying this TCR beta chain was counted once. Antigen specificity is unknown. Deletions cut 1 base from V and 15 bases from J, with 10 bases between. The CDR3 contains 11 residues. The germline V gene has CDR1 SGHTA and CDR2 FQGNSA. Patients were adults with ileal or ileocolonic Crohn's disease needing resection. The data belong to a study of T cell repertoires in ileal Crohn's disease. Study-level results: Every patient over 26.8% clonality showed endoscopic recurrence. Clonal expansions were more frequent in active smokers than non-smokers at surgery.

The repertoire was sequenced with immunoSEQ multiplex PCR; TCRdb's copy has only in-frame clones and lacks some. The data show 10,000 to 14,000 clones, with more than 65% seen just once and around 4.2% held by the top ten. The chain has TRBV7-2 and TRBJ2-1, with TRBD2 as a possible D gene (5 bases). Sequenced material: ileal tissue. The receptor was derived from an adult with Crohn's disease. CDR3 protein: CASSLGRVRFF. The CDR3 DNA reads TGTGCCAGCAGCTTAGGGCGGGTGAGGTTCTTC.